The table lists the clone carrying this T cell receptor (beta chain) with a few counts. What it recognizes is unknown. Sample barcodes and UMIs were carried by the TCR alpha and TCR beta cDNA libraries that 5'RACE generated with constant-segment primers. TCRdb re-called the 5' RACE reads through MiXCR, storing one row per CDR3 protein. Of around 250,000 distinct CDR3 sequences in the sample, roughly a sixth were seen once. CDR3 length: 15 amino acids. Between the trimmed V and J ends, which lost 5 bases and 4 bases, there was a span of 15 bases. CDR1 is SGHAT, CDR2 FQNNGV, per germline. This sample was included in a study of T-cell memory formation after mild COVID-19. Study-wide results and limits: Some responding clones appeared in pre-infection memory, suggesting cross-reactive memory joined.

Specimen: PBMCs or a T cell subset sorted from them (not recorded which). The origin of this receptor is a man younger than 35 who had mild COVID-19 (a few samples of this study predate the infection). Cell type and time point are not known. The chain has TRBV11-2 and TRBJ2-1; perhaps TRBD2 as D (7 bases). CDR3: CASSPGGSGYNEQFF. Here the CDR3 DNA reads TGTGCCAGCAGCCCGGGGGGCTCAGGGTACAATGAGCAGTTCTTC.